The clone carrying this T cell receptor beta chain appeared a few times. This sample was taken from a study of blood T cell repertoires in COVID-19. Profiled with immunoSEQ multiplex PCR; TCRdb holds only in-frame clones, not every one. The sample carries tens of thousands of clones, about four fifths recorded once. The source is a human donor in a cohort sampled during active COVID-19. The sample consisted of peripheral blood.

CDR3 residues: CASSLQPGQGSNQPQHF. Here the CDR3 DNA reads TGTGCCAGTAGTCTTCAACCGGGACAGGGCTCCAATCAGCCCCAGCATTTT. The chain has TRBV19 and TRBJ1-5; 9 bases map to TRBD1. CDR3 length: 17 residues. The V and J ends lost 5 bases and 3 bases, in that order; junction bases with no gene match: 11. The germline gives CDR1 LNHDA, CDR2 SQIVND (reference sequence).